The 20 T cell receptor beta chains below were found in one sample sequenced in a study of blood T cell repertoires in COVID-19. The repertoire was sequenced with immunoSEQ multiplex PCR; TCRdb's copy has only in-frame clones and lacks some. This repertoire shows about 230,000 clones, over 70% found once; its top ten account for approximately 6%. What was sequenced was peripheral blood. These receptors originate from an elderly man with acute or convalescent COVID-19.

The chain employs TRBV5-1 and TRBJ2-7; 11 bases fit TRBD1. Germline V gene lookup returns CDR1 SGHRS and CDR2 YFSETQ. The CDR3 length is 14 residues. V lost 4 bases to trimming and J lost 6 bases; unmatched junction nucleotides: 6. The CDR3 nucleotides read TGCGCCAGCAGCCCCGGGACAGGGGGTATCGAGCAGTACTTC. It translates to CASSPGTGGIEQYF.

Notes on this clone: Other DNA sequences in the same sample also yield this CDR3. The rearrangement joins TRBV5-1 to TRBJ1-5; possibly TRBD1 for D (6 bases). V was shortened by 1 base and J by 1 base, with 9 bases between the two germline ends. The CDR3 is made up of 15 amino acids. Germline lookup yields CDR1 SGHRS and CDR2 YFSETQ. In DNA, the CDR3 is TGCGCCAGCAGCTTGACGGGGGGCAGCAATCAGCCCCAGCATTTT. Its protein product is CASSLTGGSNQPQHF.

The CDR3 sequence is CASSPRGLLTYNEQFF. CDR3 sequence (DNA): TGTGCCAGCAGCCCGAGGGGGCTACTTACCTACAATGAGCAGTTCTTC. The chain is built from TRBV16 and TRBJ2-1; 7 bases fit TRBD1. The germline V gene encodes CDR1 KGHSY and CDR2 FQNENV. V dropped 4 bases and J dropped 2; count of bases not matched to a gene: 8. The length of the CDR3 is 16 residues.

CDR3 loop: CATSPQTGIYEQYF. CDR3 sequence (DNA): TGTGCCACCAGCCCCCAGACAGGCATCTACGAGCAGTACTTC. The chain couples TRBV15 to TRBJ2-7; D perhaps matches TRBD1 (6 bases). Trimming removed 5 bases at V and 3 bases at J, with 14 bases between. CDR1 LNHNV and CDR2 YYDKDF come from the germline V gene (reference sequence). This CDR3 is built from 14 residues. The whole variable domain, remainder taken from reference TRBV15 and TRBJ2-7, is DAMVIQNPRYQVTQFGKPVTLSCSQTLNHNVMYWYQQKSSQAPKLLFHYYDKDFNNEADTPDNFQSRRPNTSFCFLDIRSPGLGDTAMYLCATSPQTGIYEQYFGPGTRLTVT.

The chain links TRBV6-5 to TRBJ1-2; no firm D call. V was pared by 2 bases and J by 0 bases, with 10 bases between. Germline CDR1 MNHEY, CDR2 SVGAGI. CDR3 size: 15 residues. DNA of the CDR3: TGTGCCAGCAGTTACAGTTCTTCAGCTAACTATGGCTACACCTTC. Its translation is CASSYSSSANYGYTF.

This clone was recorded at least ten times. This sequence joins TRBV3-1 (or the pseudogene TRBV3-2) and TRBJ1-2; 7 positions match TRBD1. This CDR3 comprises 13 residues. Germline CDR1 reads LGHDT; CDR2 reads YNNKEL (reference sequence). Trimming took 4 bases from V and 6 from J; bases not matched to a gene: 5. The CDR3 is CASSPGTVDGYTF. CDR3 bases: TGTGCCAGCAGCCCGGGGACAGTTGATGGCTACACCTTC.

V and J are TRBV3-1 (or the pseudogene TRBV3-2) and TRBJ1-5; D is ambiguous. Deletions cut 4 bases from V and 7 bases from J, with 17 bases between. From germline, CDR1 is LGHDT and CDR2 YNNKEL (reference sequence). The CDR3 extends over 15 amino acids. The CDR3, as DNA: TGTGCCAGCAGCCCCCGTTTGGGCCCCAGGCAGCCCCAGCATTTT. Amino acid sequence: CASSPRLGPRQPQHF.

The V and J genes are TRBV30 and TRBJ2-1; a weak D match, TRBD1 (6 bases). The germline V gene has CDR1 GTSNPN and CDR2 SVGIG (reference sequence). The CDR3 loop spans 12 amino acids. The CDR3 nucleotides read TGTTGGGGGCGAAGCTCCTACAATGAGCAGTTCTTC. Residues: CWGRSSYNEQFF. The full variable domain, completed using reference TRBV30 and TRBJ2-1, is SQTIHQWPATLVQPVGSPLSLECTVEGTSNPNLYWYRQAAGRGLQLLFYSVGIGQISSEVPQNLSASRPQDRQFILSSKKLLLSDSGFYLCWGRSSYNEQFFGPGTRLTVL.

The chain couples TRBV10-3 to TRBJ2-3; 12 nucleotides agree with TRBD2. CDR3 length: 19 residues. V gave up 0 bases and J gave up 2 bases; unmatched junction bases: 9. Germline V gives CDR1 ENHRY, CDR2 SYGVKD. CDR3 region: CAISESLLTSGRHTDTQYF. The DNA for the CDR3 is TGTGCCATCAGTGAGTCCCTATTGACTAGCGGGAGACACACAGATACGCAGTATTTT.

The chain is built from TRBV28 and TRBJ2-1, with 9 bases lining up with TRBD1. V was clipped by 7 bases and J by 6 bases; unmatched bases: 7. This CDR3 is built from 14 residues. The germline gives CDR1 MDHEN, CDR2 SYDVKM. CDR3 sequence reads: CASIRDRVSNEQFF. The CDR3 coding sequence is TGTGCCAGCATCCGGGACAGGGTTTCCAATGAGCAGTTCTTC.

This sequence joins TRBV18 and TRBJ1-1, with TRBD1 matching over 8 bases. J lost 1 base, V lost 4 bases, and 5 bases had no gene match. CDR1 and CDR2 (germline): KGHSH, LQKENI. The CDR3 length is 15 residues. CDR3 DNA: TGTGCCAGCTCACACACAGGGGGATCGAACACTGAAGCTTTCTTT. Residues: CASSHTGGSNTEAFF.

CDR3 in DNA: TGTGCCAGCAGTTACTCGGACAGGGGGGCTGAAAAACTGTTTTTT. The encoded protein is CASSYSDRGAEKLFF. The rearrangement joins TRBV6-5 to TRBJ1-4; 10 positions agree with TRBD1. V trimming: 0 bases; J trimming: 7 bases; junction bases outside the gene matches: 2. Per the germline V gene, CDR1 is MNHEY and CDR2 is SVGAGI. The CDR3 extends over 15 amino acids.

The V gene is TRBV28, the J gene TRBJ2-7; 15 nucleotides line up with TRBD2. CDR1 MDHEN and CDR2 SYDVKM come from the germline V gene. The CDR3 consists of 16 residues. Trimming took 3 bases from V and 7 from J; bases not matched to a gene: 7. CDR3 loop: CASSFPGLAGGIEQYF. As DNA, the CDR3 is TGTGCCAGCAGTTTCCCCGGACTAGCGGGAGGGATAGAGCAGTACTTC.

This chain uses TRBV19 with TRBJ2-2, with TRBD2 matching over 13 bases. The germline V gene encodes CDR1 LNHDA and CDR2 SQIVND (reference sequence). This CDR3 contains 15 residues. With 4 bases clipped from V and 10 bases from J, the junction kept 6 bases outside the gene matches. Written as DNA, the CDR3 is TGTGCCAGTAGTAATCCACTAGCGGGAGGGCAGGAGCTGTTTTTT. Translation: CASSNPLAGGQELFF.

V is TRBV28 and J is TRBJ1-5; TRBD1 matches 12 bases. After removal of 5 bases from V and 6 bases from J, the junction contained 5 bases not matched to a gene. This CDR3 region has 15 residues. Germline lookup yields CDR1 MDHEN and CDR2 SYDVKM. The CDR3 here is CASSGGDRGRQPQHF. In nucleotides, the CDR3 is TGTGCCAGCAGTGGGGGGGACAGGGGGCGTCAGCCCCAGCATTTT.

The chain combines TRBV6-5 with TRBJ2-3; D is uncertain. CDR1 and CDR2 from the germline V gene are MNHEY and SVGAGI. V dropped 7 bases and J dropped 7 bases, with 9 bases sitting between them. The CDR3 sequence is 11 residues long. The CDR3 spells CASTGVNTQYF. The CDR3 DNA sequence: TGTGCCAGCACCGGAGTAAATACGCAGTATTTT.

The V call is TRBV5-1, the J call TRBJ2-2; 8 nucleotides agree with TRBD1. V dropped 0 bases and J dropped 7; count of bases not matched to a gene: 5. Germline V gives CDR1 SGHRS, CDR2 YFSETQ. The CDR3 sequence is 15 residues long. The CDR3 DNA sequence: TGCGCCAGCAGCTTGGATCAGGGGGCGGTCGGGGAGCTGTTTTTT. The encoded protein is CASSLDQGAVGELFF.

This clone was observed a few times. J is TRBJ2-6 and V is TRBV29-1; maybe TRBD2 (6 bases). With 4 bases removed from V and 2 bases from J, the gap between germline ends came to 6 bases. Germline CDR1 SQVTM, CDR2 ANQGSEA. The CDR3 runs 13 residues. The CDR3, as DNA: TGCAGCGTTGGGGGGGCTGGGGCCAACGTCCTGACTTTC. Protein: CSVGGAGANVLTF.

This chain's CDR3 is CASTLPGQHTGELFF. In nucleotides, the CDR3 is TGTGCCAGCACCCTCCCGGGACAGCACACCGGGGAGCTGTTTTTT. The V call is TRBV7-3, the J call TRBJ2-2; 7 bases fit TRBD1. Looked up from germline, CDR1 is SGHTA and CDR2 is FQGTGA. The J segment lost 3 bases and the V segment lost 7 bases, leaving 8 bases of the junction unmatched. The CDR3 is 15 residues long.

This clone was observed once. The chain recombines TRBV28 with TRBJ2-7; a weak D match, TRBD1 (6 bases). Looked up from germline, CDR1 is MDHEN and CDR2 is SYDVKM. The CDR3 is 14 residues long. V dropped 6 bases and J dropped 2 bases, with 14 bases sitting between them. The CDR3 is CASRHRDTPYEQYF. The CDR3 nucleotides are TGTGCCAGCAGGCACCGGGACACACCCTACGAGCAGTACTTC.